Sequencing of this T cell receptor beta chain was carried out in a study of TIL therapy for anti-PD-1-resistant metastatic lung cancer. The libraries were made with immunoSEQ v3. Libraries were prepared by immunoSEQ multiplex PCR; TCRdb keeps only in-frame clonotypes and omits some of them. The repertoire holds roughly 92,000 clones, with approximately 65% as singletons. As to time point: pre-treatment sample, taken before nivolumab and TIL therapy. Tumor tissue came from excised metastases, mostly pleural nodules or supraclavicular lymph nodes. Tumors were harvested before any PD-1/PD-L1 blockade. Germline CDR1 is KGHSH and CDR2 is LQKENI. This CDR3 is 14 amino acids long. Trimming cost V 4 bases and J 4 bases, with 14 bases left between them.

Sequenced here: tumor tissue, sampled at baseline. This receptor was obtained from a person between 30 and 80 years old with non-small cell lung cancer. The gene calls are TRBV18 and TRBJ2-7, with a possible D match to TRBD1 (6 bases). In DNA, the CDR3 is TGTGCCAGCTCACGGGGGCCAGGGTCGTACGAGCAGTACTTC. Translation: CASSRGPGSYEQYF.